A single count supports the clone carrying this TCR beta chain. As yet, its antigen is unknown. The data originate from a study of graft-versus-host responses after intestinal transplantation. About the study: Recipients were given multivisceral, liver-intestinal, or isolated intestinal transplants.

The data were produced by immunoSEQ multiplex PCR, yet TCRdb's version contains in-frame clones alone and is incomplete. Among approximately 89,000 clones listed, roughly 93% were seen once. Study observations and caveats: Ileal or blood samples showed some GvH clones first, and such clones were also found in recipient marrow.

This material consisted of unstimulated CD8+ T cells sorted from spleen or lymph node cells, taken before transplant. This TCR came from a human donor who was the organ donor for an intestinal transplant.

CDR3 protein: CASSSRGNVNTEAFF. In DNA, the CDR3 is TGTGCCAGCAGCTCCAGGGGTAACGTGAACACTGAAGCTTTCTTT. The rearrangement uses TRBV9 and TRBJ1-1; a possible D gene is TRBD1 (6 bases). The CDR3 is 15 amino acids. V lost 4 bases and J lost 0, with 13 bases in between. Per germline, CDR1 SGDLS and CDR2 YYNGEE.